Detailed here is one T cell receptor beta chain. The CDR3 covers 16 residues. CDR1 and CDR2 (germline): MNHEY, SMNVEV (reference sequence). Between the trimmed V and J ends, which lost 1 base and 4 bases, there was a span of 16 bases. The sample comes from a study of blood T cell repertoires in COVID-19. About the study: Samples of COVID-19 (acute and convalescent) were obtained from the United States, Italy and Spain. The analysed material was cDNA or gDNA that came from T cells, B-cell-depleted T cells, or PBMCs.

Per the authors' pipeline: Reference gene primer amplification gave nucleated cell count estimates. Data came from immunoSEQ multiplex PCR; TCRdb stores just in-frame clones and leaves some out. V, J and clone size are taken as reported in that table, and D and trimming were inferred from the DNA itself. The sample shows under 150,000 clones, roughly four fifths of them seen only once. Sequences were obtained from peripheral blood. The chain recombines TRBV27 with TRBJ1-2, with a weak D call TRBD1 (5 bases). This clonotype originated in an older woman with acute or convalescent COVID-19. Here the CDR3 DNA reads TGTGCCAGCAGTTTATTGGGGGAGGATCGGCCCTATGGCTACACCTTC. Encoded protein: CASSLLGEDRPYGYTF.